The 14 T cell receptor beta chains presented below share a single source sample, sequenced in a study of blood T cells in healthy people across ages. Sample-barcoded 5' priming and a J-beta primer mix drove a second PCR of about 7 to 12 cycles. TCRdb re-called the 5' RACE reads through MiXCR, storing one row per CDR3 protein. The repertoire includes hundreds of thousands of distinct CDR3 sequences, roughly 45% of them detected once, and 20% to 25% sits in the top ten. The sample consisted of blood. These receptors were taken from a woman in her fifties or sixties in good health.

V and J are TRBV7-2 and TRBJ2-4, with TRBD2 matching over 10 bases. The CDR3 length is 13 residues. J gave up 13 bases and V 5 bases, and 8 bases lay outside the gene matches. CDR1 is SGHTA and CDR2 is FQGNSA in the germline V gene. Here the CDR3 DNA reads TGTGCCAGCAGCCAAAGCGGGGGGGGAGAGCAGTACTTC. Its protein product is CASSQSGGGEQYF. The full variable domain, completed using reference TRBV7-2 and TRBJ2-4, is GAGVSQSPSNKVTEKGKDVELRCDPISGHTALYWYRQSLGQGLEFLIYFQGNSAPDKSGLPSDRFSAERTGGSVSTLTIQRTQQEDSAVYLCASSQSGGGEQYFGAGTRLSVL.

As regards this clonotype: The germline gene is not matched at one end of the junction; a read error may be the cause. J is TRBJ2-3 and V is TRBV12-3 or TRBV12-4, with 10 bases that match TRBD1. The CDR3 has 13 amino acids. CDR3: CAIHGQGEDMQYF. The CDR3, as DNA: TGTGCCATCCACGGACAGGGGGAAGATATGCAGTATTTT.

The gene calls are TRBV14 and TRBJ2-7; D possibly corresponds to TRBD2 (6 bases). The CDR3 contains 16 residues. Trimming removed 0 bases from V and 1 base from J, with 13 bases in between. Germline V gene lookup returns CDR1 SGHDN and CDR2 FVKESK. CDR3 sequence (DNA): TGTGCCAGCAGCCAAGATCTGGCAGGGAGGTCCTACGAGCAGTACTTC. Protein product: CASSQDLAGRSYEQYF.

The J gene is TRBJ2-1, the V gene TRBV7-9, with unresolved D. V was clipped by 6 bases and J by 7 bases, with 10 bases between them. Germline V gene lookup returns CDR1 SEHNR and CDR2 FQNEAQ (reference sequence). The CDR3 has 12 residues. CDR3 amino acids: CASRLTKNEQFF. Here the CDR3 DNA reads TGTGCCAGCAGGTTGACCAAGAATGAGCAGTTCTTC.

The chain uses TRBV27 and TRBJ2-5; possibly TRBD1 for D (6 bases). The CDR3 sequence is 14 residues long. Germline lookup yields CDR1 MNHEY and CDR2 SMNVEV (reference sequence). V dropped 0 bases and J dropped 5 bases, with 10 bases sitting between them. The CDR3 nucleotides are TGTGCCAGCAGTTTATCCGGGACATGGGAGACCCAGTACTTC. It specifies CASSLSGTWETQYF.

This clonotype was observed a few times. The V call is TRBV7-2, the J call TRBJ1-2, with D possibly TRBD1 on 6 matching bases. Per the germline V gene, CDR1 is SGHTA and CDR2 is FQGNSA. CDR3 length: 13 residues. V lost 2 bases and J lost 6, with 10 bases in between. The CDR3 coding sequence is TGTGCCAGCAGCTTACTGGGGGCTGATGGCTACACCTTC. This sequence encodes CASSLLGADGYTF.

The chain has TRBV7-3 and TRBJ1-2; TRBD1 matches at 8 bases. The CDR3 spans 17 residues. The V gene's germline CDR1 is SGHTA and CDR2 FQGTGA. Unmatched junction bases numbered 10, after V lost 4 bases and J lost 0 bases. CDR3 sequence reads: CASSSPPGQGANYGYTF. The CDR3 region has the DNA TGTGCCAGCAGCTCCCCCCCCGGACAGGGAGCTAACTATGGCTACACCTTC.

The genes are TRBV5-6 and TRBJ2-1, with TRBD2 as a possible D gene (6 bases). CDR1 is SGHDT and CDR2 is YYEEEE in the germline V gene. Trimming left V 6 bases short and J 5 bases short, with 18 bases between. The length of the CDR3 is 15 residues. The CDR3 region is CASTLVRDFNNEQFF. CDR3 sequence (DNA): TGTGCCAGCACCCTAGTCCGGGACTTTAACAATGAGCAGTTCTTC.

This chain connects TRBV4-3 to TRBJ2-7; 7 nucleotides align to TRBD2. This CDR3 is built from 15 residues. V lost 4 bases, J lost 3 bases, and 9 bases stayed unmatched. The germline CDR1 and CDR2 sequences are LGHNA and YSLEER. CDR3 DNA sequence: TGCGCCAGCAGCCTGACCCCGGGGAGGGTCTACGAGCAGTACTTC. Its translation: CASSLTPGRVYEQYF.

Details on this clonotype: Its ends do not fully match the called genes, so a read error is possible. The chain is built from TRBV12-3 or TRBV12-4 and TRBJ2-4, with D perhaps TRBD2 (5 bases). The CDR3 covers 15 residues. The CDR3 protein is CVSSLEEAAKNIQYF. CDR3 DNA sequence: TGTGTCAGCAGTTTAGAGGAGGCGGCCAAAAACATTCAGTACTTC.

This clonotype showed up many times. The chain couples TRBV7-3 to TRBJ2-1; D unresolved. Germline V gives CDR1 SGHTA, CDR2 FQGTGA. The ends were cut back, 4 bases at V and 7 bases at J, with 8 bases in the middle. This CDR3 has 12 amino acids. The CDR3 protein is CASSSSANEQFF. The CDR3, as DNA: TGTGCCAGCAGCTCATCTGCAAATGAGCAGTTCTTC. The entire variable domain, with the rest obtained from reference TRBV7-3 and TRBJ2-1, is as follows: GAGVSQTPSNKVTEKGKYVELRCDPISGHTALYWYRQSLGQGPEFLIYFQGTGAADDSGLPNDRFFAVRPEGSVSTLKIQRTERGDSAVYLCASSSSANEQFFGPGTRLTVL.

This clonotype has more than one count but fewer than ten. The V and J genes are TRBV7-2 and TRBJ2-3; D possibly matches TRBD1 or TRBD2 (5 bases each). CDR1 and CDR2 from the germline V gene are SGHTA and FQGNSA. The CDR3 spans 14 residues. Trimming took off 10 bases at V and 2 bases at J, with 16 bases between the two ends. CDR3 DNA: TGTGCCACCCGCGTGGGACGGTCCACAGATACGCAGTATTTT. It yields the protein CATRVGRSTDTQYF.

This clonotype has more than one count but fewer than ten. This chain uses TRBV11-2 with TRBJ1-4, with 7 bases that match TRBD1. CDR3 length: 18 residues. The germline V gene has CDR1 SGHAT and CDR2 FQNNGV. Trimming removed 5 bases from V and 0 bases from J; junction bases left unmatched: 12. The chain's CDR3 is CASSPRQGGAPTNEKLFF. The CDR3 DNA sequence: TGTGCCAGCAGCCCTCGACAGGGAGGGGCTCCAACTAATGAAAAACTGTTTTTT.

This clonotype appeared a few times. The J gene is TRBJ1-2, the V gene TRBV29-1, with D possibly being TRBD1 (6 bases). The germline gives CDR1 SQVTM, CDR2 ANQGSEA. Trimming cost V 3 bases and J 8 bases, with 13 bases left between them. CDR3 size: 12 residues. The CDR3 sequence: CSVDGRGGGYTF. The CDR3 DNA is TGCAGCGTTGACGGCAGGGGCGGCGGCTACACCTTC.